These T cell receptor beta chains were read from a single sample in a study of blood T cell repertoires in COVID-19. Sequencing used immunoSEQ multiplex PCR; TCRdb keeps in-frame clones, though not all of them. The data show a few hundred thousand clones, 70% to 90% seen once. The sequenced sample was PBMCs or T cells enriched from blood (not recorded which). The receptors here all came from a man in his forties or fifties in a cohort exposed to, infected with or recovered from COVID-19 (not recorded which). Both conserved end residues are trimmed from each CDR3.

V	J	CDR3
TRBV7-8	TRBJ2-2	ASSLAGTSRRIAGELF
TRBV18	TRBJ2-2	ASSPLPGEVTGELF
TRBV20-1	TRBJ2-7	SARSGYEQY
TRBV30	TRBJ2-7	AWSPRRQYYEQY
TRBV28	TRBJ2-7	ASSLRGLEYEQY
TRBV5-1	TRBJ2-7	ASSLEVGTDARGY
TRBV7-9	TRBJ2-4	ASSLAGRGGAKNIQY
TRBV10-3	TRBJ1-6	AISEPTADNSPLH
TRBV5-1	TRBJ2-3	ASTPNRGGATDTQY
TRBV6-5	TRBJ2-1	ASSRDRGNEQF
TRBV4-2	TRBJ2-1	ASRLSNEQF
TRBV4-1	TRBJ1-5	ASSQEGTGNQPQH
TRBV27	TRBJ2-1	ASRPGTSGSNEQF
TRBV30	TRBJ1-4	AWSVGAGGVEKLF
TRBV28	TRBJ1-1	ASSLHTAGPEAF
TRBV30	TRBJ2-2	AWKNAGTGNTGELF
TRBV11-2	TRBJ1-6	ASSLIFQGAADSPLH
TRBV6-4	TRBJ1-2	ASSDSILSTDGYT
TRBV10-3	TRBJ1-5	AISAGDQPQH
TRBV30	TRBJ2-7	AWSPSGSYEQY
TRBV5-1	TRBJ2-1	ASRPGTGVYNEQF
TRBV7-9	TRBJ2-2	ASSLTGTGGTGELF
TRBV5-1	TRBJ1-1	ASSSTGGSLEAF
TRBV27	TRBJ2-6	ASSTGLTLTGANVLT
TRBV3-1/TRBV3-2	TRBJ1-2	ASSSRGGRDGYT
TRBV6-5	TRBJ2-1	ASSSGLAAYNEQF
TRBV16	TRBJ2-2	ASSRTVNTGELF
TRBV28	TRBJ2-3	ASSLWPHTQY
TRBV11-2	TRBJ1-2	ASSSTKTESNGYT
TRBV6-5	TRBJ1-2	ASKTSAGANYGYT
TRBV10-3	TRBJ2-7	AIRRTGGSYEQY
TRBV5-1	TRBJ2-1	ASSIRTSGVDEQF
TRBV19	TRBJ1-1	ASSIFQGKMNTEAF
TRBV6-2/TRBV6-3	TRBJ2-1	ASSYSRVGEQF
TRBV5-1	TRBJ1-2	ASSFGTGHHYGYT
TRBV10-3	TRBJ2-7	AIKGADRGYEQY
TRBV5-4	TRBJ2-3	ASSLRLKHTDTQY
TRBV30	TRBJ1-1	AWSVSGGGSEAF
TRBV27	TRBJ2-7	ASRPPGLAYEQY
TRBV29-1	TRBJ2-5	SVGGEEETQY
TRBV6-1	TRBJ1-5	ASSELRSNQPQH
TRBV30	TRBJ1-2	AWSEEAGGYT
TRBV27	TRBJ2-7	AKPGGTYEQY